This T cell receptor beta chain was identified during a study of blood T cell repertoires in COVID-19. The method was immunoSEQ multiplex PCR; TCRdb's version includes in-frame clones alone and lacks a portion of them. The profile shows roughly 200,000 clones, about 85% of them singletons. Only one count was recorded for this clone. The germline V gene encodes CDR1 SGHTA and CDR2 FQGTGA. The CDR3 has 13 residues. Trimming left V 2 bases short and J 2 bases short, with 7 bases between. Sequencing was done on a sample of peripheral blood. The TCR comes from a woman older than 75 with COVID-19, enrolled during active disease. The genes are TRBV7-3 and TRBJ2-7; D is unresolved. The CDR3, as DNA: TGTGCCAGCAGCTTAGGCAAGACCTACGAGCAGTACTTC. The encoded protein is CASSLGKTYEQYF.